The entry that follows covers one TCR beta chain sequence. Some clones are missing from TCRdb's copy, which holds only in-frame ones; the method was immunoSEQ multiplex PCR. The data contain over 150,000 clones, about 95% of them singletons. This sample stems from a study of control samples from healthy donors and cancer patients. Sequenced material: PBMCs. The sequence was collected from a man aged 55 to 70 with colorectal cancer.

CDR3 protein: CASSESTSQETQYF. Here the CDR3 DNA reads TGCGCCAGCAGTGAGTCGACTAGCCAAGAGACCCAGTACTTC. The V call is TRBV10-1, the J call TRBJ2-5; D might be TRBD2 (6 bases). Germline V gene sequence: CDR1 WNHNN, CDR2 SYGVQD (reference sequence). This CDR3 has 14 amino acids. Trimming left V 0 bases short and J 1 base short, with 6 bases between.